This T cell receptor (beta chain) was captured by sequencing in a study of blood T cells in healthy people across ages. General study points: Expanded clonotype changes were possibly confounded by unknown donor CMV status. Total diversity from one million sequenced T cells was likely underestimated. Comparison with aged donors showed that long-lived donors had more naive CD4+ cells and higher diversity.

This clonotype was detected ten times or more. What it recognizes is unknown. For the second PCR, which ran for about 7 to 11 cycles, a sample-barcoded 5' primer and a J-beta primer mix were used. TCRdb re-called the 5' RACE reads with MiXCR, one entry per CDR3 protein. This table holds about 640,000 distinct CDR3 sequences, 25% to 35% found once. This TCR was sampled from a woman older than 75 in good health. Sequencing was carried out using blood.

The CDR3 region has the DNA TGTGCCAGCAGTGAAGCCAGCGTCCCAGATACGCAGTATTTT. Amino acid sequence: CASSEASVPDTQYF. The chain has TRBV2 and TRBJ2-3; D gene unclear. The CDR3 is 14 residues long. Trimming left V 0 bases short and J 4 bases short, with 8 bases between. Looked up from germline, CDR1 is SNHLY and CDR2 is FYNNEI.